The TCR beta chain described here comes from a study of shared clonotypes between healthy human individuals. A word on this clone: What it binds is unknown.

Points from the study as a whole: Expectations were that clonotype sharing among donors would be affected by sequencing depth.

The protocol was immunoSEQ multiplex PCR, while the TCRdb copy is restricted to in-frame clones and leaves out a portion. Here the sample spans around 500,000 clones, 70% to 80% being singletons. The V gene's germline CDR1 is GTSNPN and CDR2 SVGIG (reference sequence). The CDR3 sequence is 15 residues long. V lost 2 bases and J lost 0, with 11 bases in between. Sequencing was carried out using PBMCs. The V and J genes are TRBV30 and TRBJ1-5, with D maybe TRBD1 (6 bases). The TCR sequence derives from a woman in her 40s in good health. Some clones in this sample may be carry-over from other donors' samples. CDR3 nucleotide sequence: TGTGCCTGGAGTACGGGGGCACATAGCAATCAGCCCCAGCATTTT. Residues: CAWSTGAHSNQPQHF.